This TCR beta chain was obtained from a study of graft-versus-host responses after intestinal transplantation. Study in general: Multivisceral, liver-intestinal, or isolated intestinal grafts were transplanted into recipients.

TCRdb's table, derived via immunoSEQ multiplex PCR, lists solely in-frame clones and lacks some. The sample records some 140,000 clones, 85% to 95% being singletons. Concerning this clone: The target antigen is unknown.

Sample: unstimulated CD4+ T cells sorted from spleen or lymph node cells, taken before intestinal transplant. The source of this sequence is a human donor who received an intestinal transplant.

CDR3 DNA sequence: TGTGCCAGTAGTTCGACAGGGGCTATGAACACTGAAGCTTTCTTT. Its protein product is CASSSTGAMNTEAFF. V usage is TRBV19 and J usage is TRBJ1-1, with TRBD1 identical over 8 bases. Germline assignment: CDR1 LNHDA and CDR2 SQIVND (reference sequence). The CDR3 runs 15 residues. V was pared by 5 bases and J by 0 bases, with 5 bases of the junction left unmatched.